Presented here are 22 T cell receptor beta chains from one specimen sequenced in a study of CD8+ T cells in alopecia areata listed by TCRdb under 2018. The time point label, as the study defines it: around 22 weeks on oral tofacitinib. This specimen's treatment or condition label, interpreted: oral pan-JAK inhibitor, 5-10 mg twice daily. Library method: the immunoSEQ multiplex PCR assay. For TCR sequencing, RNA was extracted from every sample and reverse transcribed into cDNA to serve as template. TCRdb took over this immuneACCESS table, retaining in-frame rearrangements with V and J assigned. Such tables are incomplete; in checked studies, under half of the missing clones stem from an unresolved V gene, and the remainder is unexplained. Here the sample has about 300,000 clones; about 62% occur a single time. The ten biggest clones cover more than 1.5% of the sample. Here the sequenced sample was CD4+ T cells sorted from blood, taken at week 24, from a patient treated with tofacitinib. These TCRs come from a human donor with alopecia areata.

The genes are TRBV4-1 and TRBJ2-5; D possibly corresponds to TRBD2 (5 bases). The CDR3 has 15 residues. Per the germline V gene, CDR1 is MGHRA and CDR2 is YSYEKL. Trimming removed 1 base at V and 4 bases at J, with 13 bases between. In nucleotides, the CDR3 is TGCGCCAGCAGCCAAGGACGGGGTGGGAGAGAGACCCAGTACTTC. Protein: CASSQGRGGRETQYF.

The V call is TRBV6-5, the J call TRBJ1-2; weak D call: TRBD1 (6 bases). Germline V CDR1 and CDR2: MNHEY, SVGAGI. V gave up 8 bases and J gave up 5 bases, with 15 bases separating them. This CDR3 is 13 amino acids long. The CDR3 sequence is CASRGGKLYGYTF. The CDR3 nucleotides are TGTGCCAGCCGAGGGGGGAAGCTGTATGGCTACACCTTC.

DNA for the CDR3: TGTGCCAGCGACCGGAGAGGCTCACCCACTGCGGTTGAGCAGTTCTTC. Translation gives CASDRRGSPTAVEQFF. This chain joins TRBV30 and TRBJ2-1; D is ambiguous. CDR1 and CDR2 (germline): GTSNPN, SVGIG (reference sequence). CDR3 size: 16 residues. V lost 8 bases and J 9 bases, leaving 29 bases between the germline ends.

The chain joins TRBV7-2 to TRBJ1-1, with D perhaps TRBD1 (5 bases). The CDR3 length is 14 residues. Per the germline V gene, CDR1 is SGHTA and CDR2 is FQGNSA. Trimming removed 1 base from V and 9 bases from J, with 15 bases in between. CDR3 sequence reads: CASSLVAGRGQAFF. As DNA, the CDR3 is TGTGCCAGCAGCTTAGTAGCAGGGAGGGGACAAGCTTTCTTT.

CDR3 DNA sequence: TGTGCCAGCAGCGTCGGGTATCGGGAGACCCAGTACTTC. It translates to CASSVGYRETQYF. This chain joins TRBV9 and TRBJ2-5; D ambiguous. The CDR3 sequence is 13 residues long. V was trimmed by 2 bases and J by 5 bases, leaving 10 bases between them. The V gene's germline CDR1 is SGDLS and CDR2 YYNGEE.

The chain combines TRBV29-1 with TRBJ2-5; the match to TRBD1 covers 7 bases. The length of the CDR3 is 12 residues. After removal of 7 bases from V and 4 bases from J, the junction contained 6 bases not matched to a gene. Germline V gene data show CDR1 as SQVTM and CDR2 as ANQGSEA. Written as DNA, the CDR3 is TGCAGCGGACAGGGAAGGGGAGAGACCCAGTACTTC. Translation gives CSGQGRGETQYF.

The gene calls are TRBV30 and TRBJ1-3; D not resolved. CDR1 is GTSNPN and CDR2 is SVGIG in the germline V gene (reference sequence). The CDR3 extends over 14 amino acids. Between the trimmed V and J ends, which lost 2 bases and 4 bases, there was a span of 12 bases. For the CDR3, the DNA is TGTGCCTGGAGTCCAGAATTACAGGGAAACACCATATATTTT. Amino acid sequence: CAWSPELQGNTIYF.

The chain employs TRBV4-2 and TRBJ2-5, with D perhaps given as TRBD1 or TRBD2 (8 bases each). Germline values: CDR1 LGHNA, CDR2 YNFKEQ. Trimming shortened V by 0 bases and J by 4 bases, and 15 bases separated the two germline ends. The CDR3 extends over 16 amino acids. The CDR3 loop reads CASSQDSGTGRETQYF. The CDR3 nucleotides read TGTGCCAGCAGCCAAGATAGCGGGACAGGAAGAGAGACCCAGTACTTC.

The chain uses TRBV6-1 and TRBJ1-2; 7 bases line up with TRBD1. CDR1 is MNHNS and CDR2 is SASEGT in the germline V gene. Trimming cost V 3 bases and J 3 bases; bases outside gene matches: 4. The length of the CDR3 is 14 residues. CDR3 protein: CASSEQGGYYGYTF. The CDR3 DNA reads as TGTGCCAGCAGTGAGCAGGGGGGATACTATGGCTACACCTTC.

The chain combines TRBV19 with TRBJ1-5; TRBD1 matches 7 bases. Germline V gives CDR1 LNHDA, CDR2 SQIVND (reference sequence). The junction had 12 bases not matched to a gene; V was cut back by 8 bases and J by 5 bases. The CDR3 covers 15 residues. As DNA, the CDR3 is TGTGCCAGTGGTCTAGGAGGGGGCTCGTATCAGCCCCAGCATTTT. Translated, it gives CASGLGGGSYQPQHF.

V usage is TRBV2 and J usage is TRBJ2-5, with a possible D match to TRBD2 (5 bases). This CDR3 spans 14 amino acids. Germline CDR1 SNHLY, CDR2 FYNNEI. V dropped 9 bases and J dropped 0 bases, with 14 bases sitting between them. CDR3 protein: CASSASWYQETQYF. The DNA of the CDR3 is TGTGCCAGTTCCGCTAGCTGGTACCAAGAGACCCAGTACTTC.

This clone was counted only a few times. The CDR3 region has the DNA TGTGCCAGCAGCACCGGGACAGGGTCGGGCGGGGAGCTGTTTTTT. Its protein is CASSTGTGSGGELFF. The chain recombines TRBV7-2 with TRBJ2-2, with 9 bases matching TRBD1. Germline CDR1 SGHTA, CDR2 FQGNSA. The junction had 8 bases not matched to a gene; V was cut back by 5 bases and J by 7 bases. The CDR3 runs 15 residues.

This chain joins TRBV5-1 and TRBJ1-5; D is uncertain. Trimming stripped 0 bases from V and 6 bases from J, with 13 bases between. This CDR3 has 15 amino acids. Germline V gene data show CDR1 as SGHRS and CDR2 as YFSETQ. The CDR3 coding sequence is TGCGCCAGCAGCTTGGAAGGAGAAGGCGGTCAGCCCCAGCATTTT. Residues: CASSLEGEGGQPQHF.

Note on this clone: A junction boundary mismatches the germline segment, possibly from a read error. The CDR3 coding sequence is TGCGCCAGCAGATTGGTCCAGGCTGGGGCCAACGTCCTGACTTTC. Encoded protein: CASRLVQAGANVLTF. The genes are TRBV5-1 and TRBJ2-6; D gene ambiguous. The CDR3 has 15 amino acids. Germline assignment: CDR1 SGHRS and CDR2 YFSETQ.

The rearrangement links TRBV4-1 to TRBJ2-7; 7 bases match TRBD1. Trimming took 0 bases from V and 6 from J; bases not matched to a gene: 11. In germline, CDR1 is MGHRA, CDR2 YSYEKL. This CDR3 spans 16 amino acids. CDR3 sequence: CASSQDLRHRDSEQYF. CDR3 sequence (DNA): TGCGCCAGCAGCCAAGATCTTAGACACCGGGACAGCGAGCAGTACTTC.

This clone was seen more than once but under ten times. The chain has TRBV15 and TRBJ2-3; 7 bases are a match to TRBD2. The CDR3 has 17 amino acids. Germline CDR1 and CDR2: LNHNV and YYDKDF (reference sequence). Trimming removed 3 bases from V and 2 bases from J; junction bases left unmatched: 11. CDR3 loop: CATSRGGNLLTTDTQYF. CDR3 in DNA: TGTGCCACCAGCAGGGGGGGGAATCTTCTGACCACAGATACGCAGTATTTT. The whole variable domain, filled in from reference TRBV15 and TRBJ2-3, reads DAMVIQNPRYQVTQFGKPVTLSCSQTLNHNVMYWYQQKSSQAPKLLFHYYDKDFNNEADTPDNFQSRRPNTSFCFLDIRSPGLGDTAMYLCATSRGGNLLTTDTQYFGPGTRLTVL.

In this sample, this clone turned up a few times. The chain has TRBV30 and TRBJ1-2; D is perhaps TRBD1 (5 bases). V dropped 1 base and J dropped 4 bases, with 13 bases sitting between them. The germline gives CDR1 GTSNPN, CDR2 SVGIG (reference sequence). This CDR3 has 14 amino acids. The CDR3 spells CAWSGKERGYGYTF. Written as DNA, the CDR3 is TGTGCCTGGAGTGGTAAAGAGAGGGGCTATGGCTACACCTTC.

The V and J genes are TRBV4-3 and TRBJ2-3; 7 nucleotides match TRBD1. V lost 1 base, J lost 2 bases, and 6 bases stayed unmatched. In germline, CDR1 is LGHNA, CDR2 YSLEER. The CDR3 covers 16 residues. DNA of the CDR3: TGCGCCAGCAGCCAAGGGGACAGAAATCCCACAGATACGCAGTATTTT. Translated: CASSQGDRNPTDTQYF.

In this sample, this clone turned up a few times. The V gene is TRBV7-9, the J gene TRBJ2-1; no firm D call. The CDR3 runs 12 residues. Germline CDR1 reads SEHNR; CDR2 reads FQNEAQ (reference sequence). V lost 1 base and J lost 12, with 10 bases in between. Here the CDR3 DNA reads TGTGCCAGCAGCTTAGATCGAGTCGGGCAGTTCTTC. Protein product: CASSLDRVGQFF.

A few counts support this clone. The V and J genes are TRBV7-2 and TRBJ2-1, with a possible D match to TRBD1 (5 bases). V dropped 6 bases and J dropped 13 bases, with 19 bases sitting between them. Germline-derived CDR1 and CDR2 are SGHTA and FQGNSA. This CDR3 is built from 13 residues. CDR3 in DNA: TGTGCCAGCAGTCTAAAGGGGCAAGCCCAACAGTTCTTC. Translation gives CASSLKGQAQQFF.

This clone was seen more than once but under ten times. V is TRBV28 and J is TRBJ2-2; D might be TRBD2 (6 bases). Per the germline V gene, CDR1 is MDHEN and CDR2 is SYDVKM. V was pared by 0 bases and J by 1 base, with 9 bases between. The CDR3 length is 16 residues. CDR3 residues: CASSLWGGLNTGELFF. As DNA, the CDR3 is TGTGCCAGCAGTTTATGGGGAGGCCTGAACACCGGGGAGCTGTTTTTT.

The chain uses TRBV19 and TRBJ2-7, with D possibly being TRBD1 or TRBD2 (5 bases each). The CDR3 covers 15 residues. Germline CDR1 LNHDA, CDR2 SQIVND (reference sequence). V lost 6 bases and J lost 2, with 17 bases in between. The CDR3 coding sequence is TGTGCCAGTAGCCTCACGCCCGGGGCTACCTACGAGCAGTACTTC. Encoded protein: CASSLTPGATYEQYF.